This paragraph covers one T cell receptor (beta chain) sequence. No antigen is known for it. The length of the CDR3 is 15 residues. Germline V CDR1 and CDR2: SGHRS, YFSETQ. With 0 bases removed from V and 4 bases from J, the gap between germline ends came to 10 bases. The data were obtained in a study of OX40 agonist ivuxolimab in advanced cancers. Broader study findings: Clonal expansion was among the lowest in partial responders at 0.1-3.0 mg/kg, especially CD8+.

Some clones are missing from TCRdb's copy, which holds only in-frame ones; the method was immunoSEQ multiplex PCR. Here the sample spans about 70,000 clones, roughly three quarters being singletons. The origin of this receptor is an adult with an advanced solid tumor such as melanoma, head and neck, liver or kidney cancer. The sequences come from CD4+ or CD8+ T cells sorted from blood, collected in a trial of the OX40 agonist ivuxolimab. The rearrangement joins TRBV5-1 to TRBJ2-2, with no clear D. The DNA of the CDR3 is TGCGCCAGCAGCTTGGAACAGCCGGCCACCGGGGAGCTGTTTTTT. Translating it yields CASSLEQPATGELFF.